One and the same sample provided the 13 T cell receptor beta chains below, sequenced in a study of shared clonotypes between healthy human individuals. Generated by immunoSEQ multiplex PCR, the TCRdb table keeps only in-frame clones and is missing some. Of millions of clones in the sample, roughly 91% were seen once. Naive-designated CD8 cells lacked CD45RO, were positively enriched for CCR7, and omitted terminally differentiated effector memory CD45RA+ cells. The sequenced sample was naive CD8+ T cells from PBMCs. The receptors were sampled from a man aged 18 to 30 in good health. Some clones in this sample may be carry-over from other donors' samples.

The rearrangement links TRBV7-9 to TRBJ1-3; no firm D call. CDR3 length: 17 amino acids. V shed 1 base and J shed 0 bases, with 13 bases lying between them. Germline V gene sequence: CDR1 SEHNR, CDR2 FQNEAQ (reference sequence). The CDR3 region has the DNA TGTGCCAGCAGCTTAGAGGAGGTGTACCTCTCTGGAAACACCATATATTTT. Protein product: CASSLEEVYLSGNTIYF.

The chain uses TRBV4-1 and TRBJ2-7; 7 nucleotides match TRBD1. V was clipped by 1 base and J by 3 bases; unmatched bases: 6. CDR3 length: 15 residues. From germline, CDR1 is MGHRA and CDR2 YSYEKL. The CDR3 reads CASSQAPGQLYEQYF. CDR3 nucleotide sequence: TGCGCCAGCAGCCAAGCCCCGGGACAGCTCTACGAGCAGTACTTC.

Turning to this clone: This sample includes further DNA sequences coding for the same CDR3. This chain connects TRBV6-5 to TRBJ1-2; D is unresolved. The CDR3 sequence is 14 residues long. Between the trimmed V and J ends, which lost 0 bases and 2 bases, there was a span of 7 bases. Germline V gene lookup returns CDR1 MNHEY and CDR2 SVGAGI. The CDR3 reads CASSYSSGNYGYTF. CDR3 DNA sequence: TGTGCCAGCAGTTACTCGAGTGGAAACTATGGCTACACCTTC.

The CDR3 bases are TGTGCCAGCATCGAGGGACAGGGGACCTACGAGCAGTACTTC. As protein: CASIEGQGTYEQYF. The V call is TRBV7-8, the J call TRBJ2-7, with 10 nucleotides matching TRBD1. There are 14 residues in the CDR3. CDR1 is SGHVS and CDR2 is FQNEAQ in the germline V gene. Trimming removed 7 bases from V and 2 bases from J; junction bases left unmatched: 5.

The rearrangement links TRBV5-4 to TRBJ2-2; 10 bases are shared with TRBD2. The CDR3 sequence is 16 residues long. CDR1 is SGHNT, CDR2 YYREEE, per germline (reference sequence). V dropped 1 base and J dropped 4; count of bases not matched to a gene: 4. CDR3 protein: CASSLRLAGATGELFF. CDR3 sequence (DNA): TGTGCCAGCAGCTTGCGGCTAGCGGGAGCCACCGGGGAGCTGTTTTTT.

V usage is TRBV7-2 and J usage is TRBJ2-2, with TRBD2 as a possible D gene (5 bases). The CDR3 has 12 residues. Trimming removed 4 bases at V and 8 bases at J, with 8 bases between. The V gene's germline CDR1 is SGHTA and CDR2 FQGNSA. CDR3 sequence: CASSSGGGELFF. The DNA for the CDR3 is TGTGCCAGCAGCTCGGGCGGGGGGGAGCTGTTTTTT.

This clone came up once. The gene calls are TRBV5-6 and TRBJ1-6; 7 bases are shared with TRBD1. Per germline, CDR1 SGHDT and CDR2 YYEEEE. The V gene end was trimmed by 4 bases and the J gene end by 14 bases; junction bases not matched to a gene: 6. This CDR3 spans 12 amino acids. The CDR3 DNA sequence: TGTGCCAGCAGCCCGGGACAGACAACCCTCCACTTT. Its protein is CASSPGQTTLHF.

The chain combines TRBV7-9 with TRBJ2-5; weak D call: TRBD1 (6 bases). The CDR3 is 16 residues long. Germline loops: CDR1 SEHNR, CDR2 FQNEAQ (reference sequence). The V end was cut by 5 bases, the J end by 4 bases, with 20 bases between. Here the CDR3 reads CASSDSGQFWGETQYF. The CDR3 DNA reads TGTGCCAGCAGCGATTCAGGACAGTTTTGGGGAGAGACCCAGTACTTC. The full variable domain, rest sourced from reference TRBV7-9 and TRBJ2-5, is DTGVSQNPRHKITKRGQNVTFRCDPISEHNRLYWYRQTLGQGPEFLTYFQNEAQLEKSRLLSDRFSAERPKGSFSTLEIQRTEQGDSAMYLCASSDSGQFWGETQYFGPGTRLLVL.

A note on this clone: Other DNA sequences from this sample encode an identical CDR3 as well. V and J are TRBV7-9 and TRBJ1-5, with D uncertain. The CDR3 is made up of 14 amino acids. Germline values: CDR1 SEHNR, CDR2 FQNEAQ (reference sequence). Deletions cut 3 bases from V and 0 bases from J, with 6 bases between. For the CDR3, the DNA is TGTGCCAGCAGCTTGGCGGGTAGCAATCAGCCCCAGCATTTT. Translating it yields CASSLAGSNQPQHF.

The chain joins TRBV28 to TRBJ2-2, with 9 bases aligning to TRBD2. J gave up 1 base and V 6 bases, and 9 bases lay outside the gene matches. This CDR3 region has 17 residues. The germline V gene encodes CDR1 MDHEN and CDR2 SYDVKM. The CDR3 DNA reads as TGTGCCAGCAGAGCCCCGAGGACTAGCGAGAACACCGGGGAGCTGTTTTTT. This translates into CASRAPRTSENTGELFF.

The chain carries TRBV28 and TRBJ2-7; D is uncertain. The CDR3 contains 15 residues. Looked up from germline, CDR1 is MDHEN and CDR2 is SYDVKM. The germline V and J ends were trimmed by 1 base and 0 bases, with 10 bases remaining between them. The CDR3 protein is CASSLSQVSSYEQYF. The CDR3 DNA reads TGTGCCAGCAGTTTATCGCAGGTTAGCTCCTACGAGCAGTACTTC.

CDR3 DNA: TGTGCCAGCAGCGTAGAATCGGGAGGCTCCTACAATGAGCAGTTCTTC. It yields the protein CASSVESGGSYNEQFF. The V and J genes are TRBV9 and TRBJ2-1; 7 nucleotides match TRBD2. The CDR3 contains 16 residues. Germline V gene lookup returns CDR1 SGDLS and CDR2 YYNGEE. V dropped 0 bases and J dropped 0; count of bases not matched to a gene: 3.

The gene calls are TRBV6-6 and TRBJ2-1; 12 bases match TRBD2. The V segment lost 6 bases and the J segment 1 base; nucleotides outside the gene matches: 4. This CDR3 spans 16 amino acids. Germline CDR1 reads MNHNY; CDR2 reads SVGAGI (reference sequence). The CDR3 sequence: CASSLLAGGSYNEQFF. CDR3 in DNA: TGTGCCAGCAGCTTACTAGCGGGGGGTTCCTACAATGAGCAGTTCTTC.